These 25 T cell receptor beta chains came from one sample sequenced in a study of blood T cell repertoires in COVID-19. Profiled with immunoSEQ multiplex PCR; TCRdb holds only in-frame clones, not every one. The table shows 100,000 to 130,000 clones, with around 90% occurring only once. The sequencing input was peripheral blood. The receptor set was obtained from a man aged 35 to 55 with active or convalescent COVID-19.

V gene TRBV10-1 combines with J gene TRBJ2-1; 9 bases align to TRBD2. This CDR3 has 16 residues. Trimming took 4 bases from V and 3 from J; bases not matched to a gene: 7. Germline loops: CDR1 WNHNN, CDR2 SYGVQD (reference sequence). The CDR3 protein is CASSVTSGINYNEQFF. DNA for the CDR3: TGCGCCAGCAGTGTGACTAGCGGAATCAACTACAATGAGCAGTTCTTC.

The J gene is TRBJ2-1, the V gene TRBV7-9, with 11 bases fitting TRBD2. The CDR3 spans 15 residues. V dropped 1 base and J dropped 7; count of bases not matched to a gene: 3. The V gene's germline CDR1 is SEHNR and CDR2 FQNEAQ (reference sequence). The CDR3 region has the DNA TGTGCCAGCAGCTTAGTAACTAGCGGGAGAAATGAGCAGTTCTTC. Its translation is CASSLVTSGRNEQFF.

The rearrangement uses TRBV9 and TRBJ2-5; 8 positions match TRBD1. J was trimmed by 1 base and V by 0 bases; bases with no gene match: 2. The CDR3 is made up of 15 amino acids. Germline V gene data show CDR1 as SGDLS and CDR2 as YYNGEE. CDR3 loop: CASSVGTGPQETQYF. The CDR3 nucleotides read TGTGCCAGCAGCGTAGGGACAGGGCCCCAAGAGACCCAGTACTTC.

This chain links TRBV7-6 with TRBJ2-2; perhaps TRBD2 as D (5 bases). Looked up from germline, CDR1 is SGHVS and CDR2 is FNYEAQ. The CDR3 has 13 residues. Trimming removed 6 bases from V and 8 bases from J, with 13 bases in between. CDR3 residues: CASRSGWEGELFF. CDR3 in DNA: TGTGCCAGCAGATCCGGATGGGAGGGGGAGCTGTTTTTT. Using reference TRBV7-6 and TRBJ2-2 for the parts outside the CDR3, the full variable domain is GAGVSQSPRYKVTKRGQDVALRCDPISGHVSLYWYRQALGQGPEFLTYFNYEAQQDKSGLPNDRFSAERPEGSISTLTIQRTEQRDSAMYRCASRSGWEGELFFGEGSRLTVL.

The chain uses TRBV28 and TRBJ2-5, with TRBD1 matching 8 bases. Trimming at V came to 4 bases and at J to 5 bases, leaving 6 bases not matched to a gene. This CDR3 has 14 residues. Germline CDR1 MDHEN, CDR2 SYDVKM. CDR3 loop: CASSSAWDRETQYF. Here the CDR3 DNA reads TGTGCCAGCAGTTCCGCCTGGGACAGGGAGACCCAGTACTTC.

The V and J genes are TRBV28 and TRBJ2-3, with 13 bases matching TRBD2. Germline CDR1 and CDR2: MDHEN and SYDVKM. The CDR3 is made up of 16 amino acids. The junction had 10 bases not matched to a gene; V was cut back by 8 bases and J by 5 bases. The CDR3 spells CASLSLAGGSVDTQYF. The CDR3 DNA is TGTGCCAGCCTCTCACTAGCGGGAGGGTCCGTAGATACGCAGTATTTT.

The V call is TRBV13, the J call TRBJ2-7, with 8 bases that match TRBD2. Trimming took 5 bases from V and 2 from J; bases not matched to a gene: 8. Germline CDR1 is PRHDT and CDR2 is FYEKMQ (reference sequence). This CDR3 comprises 15 residues. The CDR3 region has the DNA TGTGCCAGCAGCAGAGGGTCGGGAGGGGCCTACGAGCAGTACTTC. Protein sequence: CASSRGSGGAYEQYF.

The chain employs TRBV6-6 and TRBJ1-2; tentatively, D is TRBD1 (6 bases). There are 17 residues in the CDR3. Trimming took 5 bases from V and 4 from J, leaving 23 bases between them. The germline gives CDR1 MNHNY, CDR2 SVGAGI (reference sequence). This chain's CDR3 is CASSLKPGNRDGYGYTF. In nucleotides, the CDR3 is TGTGCCAGCAGTCTAAAACCAGGGAACAGGGATGGCTATGGCTACACCTTC.

This clone was observed once. This chain links TRBV25-1 with TRBJ1-4; maybe TRBD1 (6 bases). V was cut by 4 bases and J by 7 bases, with 13 bases left in between. Germline assignment: CDR1 MGHDK and CDR2 SYGVNS. The CDR3 extends over 14 amino acids. The CDR3 is CASSAWTVGEKLFF. CDR3 nucleotides: TGTGCCAGCAGTGCCTGGACAGTGGGTGAAAAACTGTTTTTT.

The chain uses TRBV12-3 or TRBV12-4 and TRBJ1-6; no clear D gene. This CDR3 contains 12 residues. V dropped 3 bases and J dropped 8 bases, with 5 bases sitting between them. The CDR3 DNA follows: TGTGCCAGCAGTTTCCCAGATTCACCCCTCCACTTT. Translating it yields CASSFPDSPLHF.

V and J are TRBV18 and TRBJ2-3; 9 bases are shared with TRBD2. The CDR3 length is 17 residues. CDR1 and CDR2 from the germline V gene are KGHSH and LQKENI. V was clipped by 0 bases and J by 6 bases; unmatched bases: 10. CDR3 amino acids: CASSPPVAGVRRDTQYF. DNA of the CDR3: TGTGCCAGCTCACCACCGGTAGCGGGAGTGCGTAGGGATACGCAGTATTTT.

The chain uses TRBV30 and TRBJ1-4; D is uncertain. The V gene's germline CDR1 is GTSNPN and CDR2 SVGIG (reference sequence). The CDR3 is 12 amino acids. V dropped 0 bases and J dropped 15 bases, with 14 bases sitting between them. CDR3 residues: CAWSVNSPAVFF. For the CDR3, the DNA is TGTGCCTGGAGTGTAAATAGCCCGGCAGTGTTTTTT.

The gene calls are TRBV6-2 or TRBV6-3 and TRBJ2-7; D may be TRBD1 (6 bases). The CDR3 sequence is 15 residues long. Trimming shortened V by 6 bases and J by 1 base, and 16 bases separated the two germline ends. Germline V gene data show CDR1 as MNHEY and CDR2 as SVGEGT. The CDR3 loop is CASSNQQGRSYEQYF. CDR3 sequence (DNA): TGTGCCAGCAGCAACCAGCAGGGGAGATCCTACGAGCAGTACTTC.

Written as DNA, the CDR3 is TGTGCCAGCAGTTTACAGCTAGCGGCCACAGATACGCAGTATTTT. Protein product: CASSLQLAATDTQYF. The chain combines TRBV27 with TRBJ2-3, with 7 bases that match TRBD2. Germline V gives CDR1 MNHEY, CDR2 SMNVEV (reference sequence). Trimming at V came to 2 bases and at J to 2 bases, leaving 4 bases not matched to a gene. The length of the CDR3 is 15 residues.

The V and J genes are TRBV19 and TRBJ2-7; the match to TRBD1 covers 7 bases. The CDR3 sequence is 13 residues long. Germline lookup yields CDR1 LNHDA and CDR2 SQIVND (reference sequence). With V trimmed by 5 bases and J by 2 bases, 3 bases remained unmatched. For the CDR3, the DNA is TGTGCCAGTAGTCGGACAGGTACCTACGAGCAGTACTTC. It codes for CASSRTGTYEQYF.

The chain links TRBV9 to TRBJ2-5; a possible D gene is TRBD1 (5 bases). Deletions cut 2 bases from V and 5 bases from J, with 16 bases between. This CDR3 contains 15 residues. Germline values: CDR1 SGDLS, CDR2 YYNGEE. In nucleotides, the CDR3 is TGTGCCAGCAGCGTTGGGGCAGGGATGGGGGAGACCCAGTACTTC. It yields the protein CASSVGAGMGETQYF.

This clone was counted a single time. V gene TRBV6-5 combines with J gene TRBJ1-4; 9 nucleotides line up with TRBD1. This CDR3 is 16 amino acids long. Germline values: CDR1 MNHEY, CDR2 SVGAGI. Unmatched junction bases numbered 2, after V lost 0 bases and J lost 3 bases. Written as DNA, the CDR3 is TGTGCCAGCAGTTACTCATGGACAGGGGCTAATGAAAAACTGTTTTTT. This translates into CASSYSWTGANEKLFF.

This clone appeared a few times. The chain couples TRBV6-2 or TRBV6-3 to TRBJ2-2; 14 nucleotides agree with TRBD2. In germline, CDR1 is MNHEY, CDR2 SVGEGT. Losses at the gene ends were 2 bases for V and 8 bases for J; bases not matched to a gene: 10. This CDR3 region has 18 residues. CDR3 sequence reads: CASSYISGTSGSKGELFF. The CDR3 DNA sequence: TGTGCCAGCAGTTACATTTCCGGGACTAGCGGGAGTAAAGGGGAGCTGTTTTTT.

V and J are TRBV18 and TRBJ2-7, with D possibly matching TRBD2 (6 bases). V lost 6 bases and J lost 2, with 14 bases in between. Germline assignment: CDR1 KGHSH and CDR2 LQKENI. The CDR3 consists of 14 residues. The CDR3 sequence: CASSRRDSAYEQYF. The CDR3 coding sequence is TGTGCCAGCTCCCGGAGGGATTCGGCCTACGAGCAGTACTTC.

The chain is built from TRBV28 and TRBJ1-2; 7 positions match TRBD1. Germline V CDR1 and CDR2: MDHEN, SYDVKM. The CDR3 length is 13 residues. Trimming took 4 bases from V and 3 from J; bases not matched to a gene: 2. The CDR3 loop is CASSWGTDYGYTF. DNA for the CDR3: TGTGCCAGCAGTTGGGGGACAGACTATGGCTACACCTTC.

The chain joins TRBV6-4 to TRBJ2-1; the D gene is possibly TRBD2 (6 bases). Trimming pared 0 bases from V and 3 bases from J, leaving 9 bases between. This CDR3 comprises 15 residues. Per the germline V gene, CDR1 is MRHNA and CDR2 is SNTAGT. As DNA, the CDR3 is TGTGCCAGCAGTGACTCTGACGGGGGCTACAATGAGCAGTTCTTC. It is translated as CASSDSDGGYNEQFF.

The J gene is TRBJ1-5, the V gene TRBV15; D unclear. The CDR3 contains 14 residues. Trimming pared 8 bases from V and 4 bases from J, leaving 15 bases between. The germline V gene has CDR1 LNHNV and CDR2 YYDKDF (reference sequence). CDR3 nucleotide sequence: TGTGCCACCGCGGAAACGGAGGTAAATCAGCCCCAGCATTTT. Translated: CATAETEVNQPQHF.

This chain uses TRBV18 with TRBJ2-7; D may be TRBD1 (6 bases). V lost 1 base to trimming and J lost 3 bases, with 10 bases between them. The CDR3 sequence is 14 residues long. Germline CDR1 is KGHSH and CDR2 is LQKENI. In DNA, the CDR3 is TGTGCCAGCTCACCACGGGGGCCGAACTACGAGCAGTACTTC. Translation: CASSPRGPNYEQYF.

The CDR3 reads CASSFGTSSGDEQYF. The CDR3 DNA reads TGTGCCAGCAGTTTCGGGACTTCATCGGGGGACGAGCAGTACTTC. The chain recombines TRBV6-2 or TRBV6-3 with TRBJ2-7, with TRBD2 as a possible D gene (6 bases). This CDR3 has 15 residues. Deletions cut 4 bases from V and 5 bases from J, with 18 bases between. Germline V gene sequence: CDR1 MNHEY, CDR2 SVGEGT.

This chain links TRBV9 with TRBJ1-2, with a possible D match to TRBD1 (6 bases). This CDR3 region has 14 residues. Germline V gene sequence: CDR1 SGDLS, CDR2 YYNGEE. Trimming shortened V by 2 bases and J by 1 base, and 9 bases separated the two germline ends. CDR3 DNA sequence: TGTGCCAGCAGCGTCGAGGACAGTAACTATGGCTACACCTTC. Protein sequence: CASSVEDSNYGYTF. Full variable domain (outside the CDR3, taken from reference TRBV9 and TRBJ1-2): DSGVTQTPKHLITATGQRVTLRCSPRSGDLSVYWYQQSLDQGLQFLIQYYNGEERAKGNILERFSAQQFPDLHSELNLSSLELGDSALYFCASSVEDSNYGYTFGSGTRLTVV.